These 25 T cell receptor beta chains originate from one sample sequenced in a study of blood T cells in healthy people across ages. Combining a sample-barcoded 5' primer with a J-beta primer mix, a second PCR ran for about 7 to 12 cycles. Each CDR3 protein is one row after TCRdb ran MiXCR on the 5' RACE reads. The table shows about 640,000 distinct CDR3 sequences, with approximately 59% occurring only once. Sequenced sample: blood. The receptor source for this set is a man between 60 and 75 years old in good health.

The chain employs TRBV7-2 and TRBJ2-1, with 15 bases identical to TRBD2. Losses at the gene ends were 4 bases for V and 5 bases for J; bases not matched to a gene: 3. The CDR3 contains 16 residues. The germline CDR1 and CDR2 sequences are SGHTA and FQGNSA. The CDR3, as DNA: TGTGCCAGCAGCTGGACTAGCGGGGGGGCCCACAATGAGCAGTTCTTC. It yields the protein CASSWTSGGAHNEQFF.

This clonotype has just one count. This chain links TRBV6-1 with TRBJ2-3; D gene uncertain. V was trimmed by 0 bases and J by 1 base, leaving 5 bases between them. The germline V gene encodes CDR1 MNHNS and CDR2 SASEGT. This CDR3 is 14 amino acids long. DNA for the CDR3: TGTGCCAGCAGTGAAGCACAACGCACAGATACGCAGTATTTT. The encoded protein is CASSEAQRTDTQYF.

This clonotype was counted only a few times. The rearrangement links TRBV5-1 to TRBJ2-1; 8 positions agree with TRBD2. J gave up 2 bases and V 0 bases, and 10 bases lay outside the gene matches. In germline, CDR1 is SGHRS, CDR2 YFSETQ. The CDR3 contains 18 residues. CDR3 nucleotide sequence: TGCGCCAGCAGCTTGGGGCAACTGGGAGCGGGGGCCTACAATGAGCAGTTCTTC. This sequence encodes CASSLGQLGAGAYNEQFF.

J is TRBJ1-2 and V is TRBV6-5, with a tentative D call TRBD1 (5 bases). Trimming removed 7 bases from V and 6 bases from J, with 18 bases in between. CDR3 length: 14 residues. Germline V gene data show CDR1 as MNHEY and CDR2 as SVGAGI. This CDR3 is CASKLTVVMDGYTF. The CDR3 DNA reads TGTGCCAGCAAACTGACAGTAGTGATGGATGGCTACACCTTC.

The chain uses TRBV7-2 and TRBJ1-1; D is unresolved. The CDR3 length is 14 residues. V was pared by 5 bases and J by 1 base, with 11 bases between. Germline-derived CDR1 and CDR2 are SGHTA and FQGNSA. The CDR3 here is CASSPDTGNTEAFF. CDR3 bases: TGTGCCAGCAGCCCCGACACCGGGAACACTGAAGCTTTCTTT. The full variable domain, its missing parts supplied by reference TRBV7-2 and TRBJ1-1, is GAGVSQSPSNKVTEKGKDVELRCDPISGHTALYWYRQSLGQGLEFLIYFQGNSAPDKSGLPSDRFSAERTGGSVSTLTIQRTQQEDSAVYLCASSPDTGNTEAFFGQGTRLTVV.

The chain has TRBV12-3 or TRBV12-4 and TRBJ2-1; 16 nucleotides agree with TRBD2. V gave up 6 bases and J gave up 10 bases; unmatched junction bases: 12. The CDR3 has 17 residues. The CDR3 is CASSSPKGLAGGREQFF. CDR3 bases: TGTGCCAGCAGCAGCCCGAAGGGACTAGCGGGGGGGAGGGAGCAGTTCTTC.

The V gene is TRBV18, the J gene TRBJ1-1, with D maybe TRBD1 (5 bases). Per the germline V gene, CDR1 is KGHSH and CDR2 is LQKENI. Trimming cost V 6 bases and J 8 bases, with 13 bases left between them. The CDR3 runs 12 residues. The CDR3 DNA reads TGTGCCAGCTCCGGGGGTGGGAGAGAAGCTTTCTTT. This gives the protein CASSGGGREAFF.

This clonotype was picked up a small number of times. The J gene is TRBJ2-4, the V gene TRBV18; 8 bases are shared with TRBD1. The J call may be wrong; the DNA end is better matched by TRBJ2-7. Germline assignment: CDR1 KGHSH and CDR2 LQKENI. The CDR3 covers 14 residues. The CDR3 bases are TGTGCCAGCTCCCCGACAGGGGCGGGTTACGAGCAGTACTTC. Encoded protein: CASSPTGAGYEQYF.

This clonotype was observed a few times. V usage is TRBV7-2 and J usage is TRBJ1-2, with D uncertain. Germline assignment: CDR1 SGHTA and CDR2 FQGNSA. Trimming took 5 bases from V and 4 from J, leaving 11 bases between them. This CDR3 region has 13 residues. This CDR3 is CASSLIHPYGYTF. The CDR3 nucleotides read TGTGCCAGCAGCCTCATCCATCCCTATGGCTACACCTTC.

This clonotype has only one observation. The chain has TRBV5-5 and TRBJ2-1; 10 bases line up with TRBD2. Germline loops: CDR1 SGHKS, CDR2 YYEKEE (reference sequence). V gave up 3 bases and J gave up 11 bases; unmatched junction bases: 5. CDR3 length: 13 residues. The CDR3 coding sequence is TGTGCCAGCAGCTCGGATAGCGGGGGGCAGCAGTTCTTC. Encoded protein: CASSSDSGGQQFF. The full variable domain, in which reference TRBV5-5 and TRBJ2-1 provide the parts outside the CDR3, is DAGVTQSPTHLIKTRGQQVTLRCSPISGHKSVSWYQQVLGQGPQFIFQYYEKEERGRGNFPDRFSARQFPNYSSELNVNALLLGDSALYLCASSSDSGGQQFFGPGTRLTVL.

V gene TRBV29-1 combines with J gene TRBJ1-2; TRBD1 matches at 9 bases. Germline assignment: CDR1 SQVTM and CDR2 ANQGSEA. The J segment lost 7 bases and the V segment lost 7 bases, leaving 7 bases of the junction unmatched. The CDR3 covers 12 residues. CDR3 residues: CSDDRGESGYTF. The CDR3 DNA follows: TGCAGCGACGACAGGGGGGAGTCTGGCTACACCTTC. Combining the CDR3 with reference TRBV29-1 and TRBJ1-2 gives the whole variable domain SAVISQKPSRDICQRGTSLTIQCQVDSQVTMMFWYRQQPGQSLTLIATANQGSEATYESGFVIDKFPISRPNLTFSTLTVSNMSPEDSSIYLCSDDRGESGYTFGSGTRLTVV.

CDR3: CASSHYRGIYGYTF. The CDR3, as DNA: TGTGCCAGCAGCCATTACAGGGGGATCTATGGCTACACCTTC. The rearrangement uses TRBV3-1 and TRBJ1-2, with 8 bases fitting TRBD1. In germline, CDR1 is LGHDT, CDR2 YNNKEL (reference sequence). With V trimmed by 3 bases and J by 4 bases, 4 bases remained unmatched. The CDR3 length is 14 residues.

This clonotype was seen a handful of times. This clone may be a read error of a much larger clone one base away. This chain connects TRBV11-2 to TRBJ2-5; the D call may be TRBD1 or TRBD2 (6 bases each). The CDR3 runs 17 residues. Germline values: CDR1 SGHAT, CDR2 FQNNGV. CDR3 loop: CTSSRGPQGGKQETQYF. CDR3 sequence (DNA): TGTACCAGCAGCCGGGGGCCGCAGGGCGGAAAACAAGAGACCCAGTACTTC.

CDR3 coding DNA: TGTGCCACCAGTGGTCCACTAGCCTACACTTACGAGCAGTACTTC. It is translated as CATSGPLAYTYEQYF. This chain connects TRBV24-1 to TRBJ2-7; D is perhaps TRBD2 (6 bases). CDR1 is KGHDR, CDR2 SFDVKD, per germline. This CDR3 has 15 amino acids. Between the trimmed V and J ends, which lost 5 bases and 4 bases, there was a span of 17 bases.

The rearrangement uses TRBV28 and TRBJ2-4; TRBD1 matches at 8 bases. The CDR3 consists of 13 residues. Germline assignment: CDR1 MDHEN and CDR2 SYDVKM. The CDR3 here is CTTRQGTKNIQYF. The CDR3, as DNA: TGTACCACCAGACAGGGGACCAAAAACATTCAGTACTTC.

This clonotype was recorded at least ten times. The CDR3 DNA sequence: TGTGCCAGCAGCTCCACAGGTTACGAGCAGTACTTC. This sequence encodes CASSSTGYEQYF. The V call is TRBV7-9, the J call TRBJ2-7; the D gene is possibly TRBD1 (5 bases). CDR1 is SEHNR, CDR2 FQNEAQ, per germline (reference sequence). The CDR3 is 12 residues long. V lost 4 bases and J lost 4, with 8 bases in between.

The V gene is TRBV20-1, the J gene TRBJ2-7; 10 bases align to TRBD1. CDR3 length: 14 amino acids. V shed 1 base, J shed 3 bases, and the junction held 3 bases outside the gene matches. Germline CDR1 is DFQATT and CDR2 is SNEGSKA (reference sequence). The DNA for the CDR3 is TGCAGTGCTAGAGGGGGGGACAGGGGCTACGAGCAGTACTTC. Translated, it gives CSARGGDRGYEQYF.

The gene calls are TRBV25-1 and TRBJ2-1, with 13 nucleotides matching TRBD2. Per the germline V gene, CDR1 is MGHDK and CDR2 is SYGVNS. The junction had 6 bases not matched to a gene; V was cut back by 6 bases and J by 7 bases. The CDR3 has 15 amino acids. This CDR3 is CASRATSGGANEQFF. The CDR3 DNA reads as TGTGCCAGCAGGGCCACTAGCGGGGGGGCAAATGAGCAGTTCTTC. Drawing the rest from reference TRBV25-1 and TRBJ2-1, the complete variable domain is EADIYQTPRYLVIGTGKKITLECSQTMGHDKMYWYQQDPGMELHLIHYSYGVNSTEKGDLSSESTVSRIRTEHFPLTLESARPSHTSQYLCASRATSGGANEQFFGPGTRLTVL.

V and J are TRBV9 and TRBJ1-4; 8 bases line up with TRBD1. CDR1 SGDLS and CDR2 YYNGEE come from the germline V gene. The V segment lost 0 bases and the J segment 0 bases; nucleotides outside the gene matches: 10. The CDR3 is 19 residues long. CDR3 amino acids: CASSVAPGQGITTNEKLFF. CDR3 bases: TGTGCCAGCAGCGTAGCCCCCGGACAGGGAATTACAACTAATGAAAAACTGTTTTTT.

The chain joins TRBV20-1 to TRBJ2-5; 7 bases are shared with TRBD1. The CDR3 consists of 15 residues. Germline CDR1 is DFQATT and CDR2 is SNEGSKA (reference sequence). V was clipped by 6 bases and J by 1 base; unmatched bases: 11. The CDR3 is CSAVITTGSQETQYF. The CDR3 DNA reads as TGCAGTGCCGTAATCACGACAGGGTCCCAAGAGACCCAGTACTTC.

There are a few counts of this clonotype. The chain combines TRBV5-1 with TRBJ2-5; D possibly uses TRBD1 or TRBD2 (7 bases each). The last part of the DNA fits TRBJ2-7 better; the J call may be wrong. The CDR3 is 15 residues long. CDR1 SGHRS and CDR2 YFSETQ come from the germline V gene. The CDR3 region is CASRPRGGVTYEQYF. The CDR3 DNA is TGCGCCAGCAGACCCAGGGGGGGGGTGACCTACGAGCAGTACTTC.

This chain uses TRBV6-5 with TRBJ1-2; tentative D call: TRBD1 (6 bases). Germline CDR1 MNHEY, CDR2 SVGAGI. CDR3 length equals 14 residues. The V end lost 2 bases, the J end lost 2 bases, and 9 bases lay between the germline ends. This chain's CDR3 is CASSYRQENYGYTF. Written as DNA, the CDR3 is TGTGCCAGCAGTTACCGACAGGAGAACTATGGCTACACCTTC.

The chain is built from TRBV24-1 and TRBJ1-2; D call uncertain. This CDR3 region has 15 residues. Per the germline V gene, CDR1 is KGHDR and CDR2 is SFDVKD. Trimming cost V 4 bases and J 4 bases, with 15 bases left between them. The CDR3 reads CATSEEESGLYGYTF. The CDR3, as DNA: TGTGCCACCAGTGAGGAAGAATCAGGCCTCTATGGCTACACCTTC.

The chain's CDR3 is CASSLVVGAETYEQYF. The DNA of the CDR3 is TGCGCCAGCAGCTTGGTTGTGGGGGCGGAAACCTACGAGCAGTACTTC. The gene calls are TRBV5-1 and TRBJ2-5; TRBD1 might be the D (6 bases). Gene TRBJ2-7 matches the end of the DNA better, so the J call may be wrong. The CDR3 extends over 16 amino acids. Germline V gene lookup returns CDR1 SGHRS and CDR2 YFSETQ.

The chain uses TRBV25-1 and TRBJ2-1, with D tentatively TRBD1 or TRBD2 (5 bases each). The V and J ends lost 4 bases and 7 bases respectively, with 14 bases between them. The germline V gene encodes CDR1 MGHDK and CDR2 SYGVNS. The CDR3 sequence is 14 residues long. As DNA, the CDR3 is TGTGCCAGCAGTGTCTTTCCGGGGCGGAATGAGCAGTTCTTC. This sequence encodes CASSVFPGRNEQFF.